These T cell receptor beta chains were read from a single sample in a study of vaccination effects on CD4 cells after COVID-19. Only in-frame clones appear in the TCRdb table, and some are missing; sequencing was by immunoSEQ multiplex PCR. The sample consists of about 30,000 clones, 80% of them appearing once. What these receptors recognize is not known. The input for sequencing was CD4+ T cells from PBMCs cultured with SARS-CoV-2 spike peptides, taken after COVID-19 vaccination. The receptors stem from a human donor who received a COVID-19 vaccine. Some clones in this sample may be carry-over from other donors' samples. Both conserved end residues are part of each CDR3. A D gene is named only where the DNA matches it firmly. Expanded clones are given a class, and other clones once, few, many or no size at all.

13	few	TRBV30	TRBJ2-3	NA	TGTGCCTGGAGTCGGGACAGCACAGATACGCAGTATTTT	CAWSRDSTDTQYF
17	NA	TRBV7-2	TRBJ1-6	TRBD1	TGTGCCAGCAGCTTAGATCGGACAGGCCCGAGGAGTTCACCCCTCCACTTT	CASSLDRTGPRSSPLHF
16	NA	TRBV5-1	TRBJ2-2	NA	TGCGCCAGCAGCTTGGAGTTAGTGACTAACACCGGGGAGCTGTTTTTT	CASSLELVTNTGELFF
15	NA	TRBV18	TRBJ1-5	TRBD1	TGTGCCAGCTCACCACCGGACAGGAGTTCTCAGCCCCAGCATTTT	CASSPPDRSSQPQHF
13	NA	TRBV5-1	TRBJ1-2	TRBD1	TGCGCCAGCAGCCCACAGGGGGCGGAAGGCTACACCTTC	CASSPQGAEGYTF
17	few	TRBV7-2	TRBJ2-3	NA	TGTGCCAGCAGCCTCAGCTTTTTGGCGGGGGCCACAGATACGCAGTATTTT	CASSLSFLAGATDTQYF
14	few	TRBV5-6	TRBJ2-2	NA	TGTGCCAGCAGCTTCAGTGACGGCACCGGGGAGCTGTTTTTT	CASSFSDGTGELFF
15	NA	TRBV27	TRBJ1-1	NA	TGTGCCAGCAGTTTATTCTTGCGGGAGGGGACTGAAGCTTTCTTT	CASSLFLREGTEAFF
12	NA	TRBV12-3/TRBV12-4	TRBJ2-3	NA	TGTGCCACCCCATCAGTTTCAGATACGCAGTATTTT	CATPSVSDTQYF
14	NA	TRBV5-1	TRBJ2-1	NA	TGCGCCAGCAGCACCGGGGGGCTCTACAATGAGCAGTTCTTC	CASSTGGLYNEQFF
13	NA	TRBV6-5	TRBJ2-1	TRBD1	TGTGCCACCTCCCGGGACAGCTACAATGAGCAGTTCTTC	CATSRDSYNEQFF
17	few	TRBV19	TRBJ1-5	TRBD1	TGTGCCAGTAGTACGGAATGGACAGGGTATAGCAATCAGCCCCAGCATTTT	CASSTEWTGYSNQPQHF
14	NA	TRBV30	TRBJ1-5	NA	TGTGCCTGGACGAGGGCGAATAGCAATCAGCCCCAGCATTTT	CAWTRANSNQPQHF
12	NA	TRBV3-1/TRBV3-2	TRBJ2-3	NA	TGTGCCAGCAGCCGGCGAGCGGGCGAGCAGTATTTT	CASSRRAGEQYF
18	few	TRBV29-1	TRBJ1-2	TRBD1	TGCAGCGTTGCTTTCTTGGACAGGAGCATCCCTACTAACTATGGCTACACCTTC	CSVAFLDRSIPTNYGYTF
13	NA	TRBV27	TRBJ2-5	NA	TGTGCCAGCAGGTCCGGGGCCCTAGAGACCCAGTACTTC	CASRSGALETQYF
13	NA	TRBV29-1	TRBJ1-1	NA	TGCAGCGTGGGGGACCAGGCGTACAGTGAAGCTTTCTTT	CSVGDQAYSEAFF
15	NA	TRBV5-1	TRBJ1-5	NA	TGCGCCAGCAGCTTGGCCCCCGGGTTGAGTCAGCCCCAGCATTTT	CASSLAPGLSQPQHF
14	NA	TRBV5-1	TRBJ1-1	NA	TGCGCCAGCAGCTCCGCCTCGCCGGGCACTGAAGCTTTCTTT	CASSSASPGTEAFF